Following are 15 T cell receptor beta chains from one sample sequenced in a study of T cells of healthy individuals. TCRdb re-analysed the 5' RACE reads in MiXCR, keeping a single row per CDR3 protein. This sample has some 85,000 distinct CDR3 sequences, with 4% to 5.5% found just once. Receptor source: a female donor in good health.

This clonotype has a count of ten or more. The chain is built from TRBV25-1 and TRBJ2-5; D not certain. This CDR3 spans 14 amino acids. The germline gives CDR1 MGHDK, CDR2 SYGVNS. The V and J ends lost 6 bases and 1 base respectively, with 12 bases between them. The CDR3 region has the DNA TGTGCCAGCAGCGCCCATGAGGCCCAAGAGACCCAGTACTTC. It translates to CASSAHEAQETQYF.

This clonotype has only a few counts. The chain uses TRBV14 and TRBJ1-1; D may be TRBD1 (5 bases). V was trimmed by 0 bases and J by 3 bases, leaving 11 bases between them. CDR3 size: 15 residues. Germline-derived CDR1 and CDR2 are SGHDN and FVKESK. In DNA, the CDR3 is TGTGCCAGCAGCCAAGAAGTTTGGGGCGACACTGAAGCTTTCTTT. Translating gives CASSQEVWGDTEAFF.

The chain is built from TRBV11-2 and TRBJ2-1, with D possibly TRBD2 on 5 matching bases. The CDR3 spans 16 residues. The V end lost 0 bases, the J end lost 2 bases, and 11 bases lay between the germline ends. The germline V gene has CDR1 SGHAT and CDR2 FQNNGV. The CDR3 reads CASSLDLGVPYNEQFF. CDR3 sequence (DNA): TGTGCCAGCAGCTTAGATCTCGGGGTCCCCTACAATGAGCAGTTCTTC. The full variable domain, completed using reference TRBV11-2 and TRBJ2-1, is EAGVAQSPRYKIIEKRQSVAFWCNPISGHATLYWYQQILGQGPKLLIQFQNNGVVDDSQLPKDRFSAERLKGVDSTLKIQPAKLEDSAVYLCASSLDLGVPYNEQFFGPGTRLTVL.

V usage is TRBV30 and J usage is TRBJ1-1; D is undetermined. The length of the CDR3 is 11 residues. Germline V gene lookup returns CDR1 GTSNPN and CDR2 SVGIG (reference sequence). V was shortened by 1 base and J by 7 bases, with 7 bases between the two germline ends. DNA of the CDR3: TGTGCCTGGAGTGACGAGTTTGAAGCTTTCTTT. Translated, it gives CAWSDEFEAFF.

This clonotype was observed many times. J is TRBJ1-1 and V is TRBV29-1; a weak D match, TRBD1 (6 bases). The germline CDR1 and CDR2 sequences are SQVTM and ANQGSEA. The CDR3 consists of 15 residues. Trimming took 1 base from V and 2 from J, leaving 14 bases between them. The CDR3, as DNA: TGCAGCGTTGAAGGTCTGGGGGGCAGAAACACTGAAGCTTTCTTT. This sequence encodes CSVEGLGGRNTEAFF.

This clonotype was seen at least ten times. This chain connects TRBV30 to TRBJ2-1, with no clear D. CDR1 GTSNPN and CDR2 SVGIG come from the germline V gene (reference sequence). Trimming removed 3 bases from V and 4 bases from J, with 10 bases in between. The CDR3 runs to 13 residues. The DNA for the CDR3 is TGTGCCTGGAGGTCCTCTGGTTACAATGAGCAGTTCTTC. It yields the protein CAWRSSGYNEQFF.

This clonotype has a count of ten or more. The rearrangement joins TRBV6-2 or TRBV6-3 to TRBJ2-1; D may be TRBD2 (6 bases). V lost 6 bases, J lost 13 bases, and 40 bases lay in between. The germline gives CDR1 MNHEY, CDR2 SVGEGT. CDR3 length: 20 residues. The CDR3 nucleotides read TGTGCCAGCAGCCATTCGTTACGGTACTCTCTTCACTTCTCAGGAGGGACCCAGTTCTTC. This gives the protein CASSHSLRYSLHFSGGTQFF.

This clonotype appeared many times. The CDR3 protein is CSARADNEQFF. Here the CDR3 DNA reads TGCAGTGCTAGAGCCGACAATGAGCAGTTCTTC. The V gene is TRBV20-1, the J gene TRBJ2-1; D is ambiguous. This CDR3 spans 11 amino acids. Between the trimmed V and J ends, which lost 1 base and 5 bases, there was a span of 3 bases. CDR1 and CDR2 from the germline V gene are DFQATT and SNEGSKA (reference sequence).

This clonotype was seen many times. The chain combines TRBV4-1 with TRBJ2-1, with TRBD1 identical over 10 bases. The V gene end was trimmed by 4 bases and the J gene end by 4 bases; junction bases not matched to a gene: 10. The length of the CDR3 is 17 residues. Germline CDR1 reads MGHRA; CDR2 reads YSYEKL. For the CDR3, the DNA is TGCGCCAGCAGCCGAGAACAGACAGGGGGCCGGTACAATGAGCAGTTCTTC. This translates into CASSREQTGGRYNEQFF.

This clonotype has at least ten counts. The V call is TRBV11-2, the J call TRBJ1-1, with D possibly being TRBD1 (5 bases). This CDR3 region has 16 residues. V was pared by 1 base and J by 4 bases, with 16 bases between. The germline gives CDR1 SGHAT, CDR2 FQNNGV. The CDR3 sequence is CASSLGAGGLGTEAFF. In DNA, the CDR3 is TGTGCCAGCAGCTTAGGGGCCGGGGGTCTGGGCACTGAAGCTTTCTTT.

The chain couples TRBV12-3 or TRBV12-4 to TRBJ1-2; 7 nucleotides agree with TRBD1. The CDR3 runs to 14 residues. V shed 4 bases and J 4 bases; nucleotides not matched to a gene: 6. The CDR3 DNA is TGTGCCAGCAGTTGGGGCCGGGACAGCTATGGCTACACCTTC. It specifies CASSWGRDSYGYTF.

V and J are TRBV5-4 and TRBJ2-7, with 13 bases matching TRBD2. Germline V gives CDR1 SGHNT, CDR2 YYREEE (reference sequence). The CDR3 is 16 residues long. V was pared by 2 bases and J by 4 bases, with 6 bases of the junction left unmatched. CDR3 sequence: CASSLGTSGILYEQYF. The CDR3 nucleotides are TGTGCCAGCAGCTTAGGGACTAGCGGGATATTATACGAGCAGTACTTC.

V gene TRBV30 combines with J gene TRBJ2-5; no firm D call. CDR1 is GTSNPN, CDR2 SVGIG, per germline (reference sequence). V was clipped by 0 bases and J by 3 bases, with 8 bases between them. The CDR3 is made up of 13 amino acids. The CDR3 loop reads CAWSVMAKETQYF. The CDR3 DNA reads as TGTGCCTGGAGTGTAATGGCGAAAGAGACCCAGTACTTC.

This clonotype appeared many times. This sequence joins TRBV20-1 and TRBJ2-3; 11 bases are a match to TRBD2. This CDR3 is built from 16 residues. CDR1 and CDR2 (germline): DFQATT, SNEGSKA (reference sequence). With 5 bases clipped from V and 5 bases from J, the junction kept 12 bases outside the gene matches. This CDR3 reads CSAQGILAGGLDTQYF. Here the CDR3 DNA reads TGCAGTGCTCAGGGTATCCTAGCGGGAGGCCTAGATACGCAGTATTTT.

This clonotype was seen a few times. The J gene is TRBJ2-7, the V gene TRBV29-1, with D perhaps matching TRBD2 (5 bases). Germline V lookup: CDR1 SQVTM, CDR2 ANQGSEA. This CDR3 is 14 amino acids long. The V end was cut by 5 bases, the J end by 1 base, with 15 bases between. The CDR3 DNA is TGCAGCGTTTTCGAGCGGCCGACTTCCTACGAGCAGTACTTC. Protein: CSVFERPTSYEQYF.